This TCR beta chain was documented in a study of CD8 T cells in Susac syndrome. Sequencing targeted TCR beta in T cells from blood (CD8+ and CD4+). TEMRA cells were FACS-enriched, with CD8+ and CD4+ T cells isolated negatively. RNA totalling roughly 0.45 to 1 ug underwent reverse transcription with random hexamers. The amplification used immunoSEQ multiplex PCR on TCR beta CDR3; it spanned 54 Vbeta and 13 Jbeta. MiXCR, applied by TCRdb to the immunoSEQ multiplex PCR reads, yields one record per CDR3 protein. The sample consists of about 300,000 distinct CDR3 sequences, 85% of them appearing once. The material sequenced was CD8+ T cells from PBMCs. The clonotype originates from a human donor with multiple sclerosis.

CDR3 region: CASSPRQGVSYEQYF. Here the CDR3 DNA reads TGTGCCAGTAGTCCCCGACAGGGGGTCTCCTACGAGCAGTACTTC. V usage is TRBV19 and J usage is TRBJ2-7; 9 bases agree with TRBD1. Germline CDR1 is LNHDA and CDR2 is SQIVND (reference sequence). Trimming at V came to 5 bases and at J to 0 bases, leaving 5 bases not matched to a gene. This CDR3 contains 15 residues.